Following are 14 T cell receptor beta chains from one sample sequenced in a study of cytomegalovirus exposure and HLA in healthy donors (dated by TCRdb to the late 2010s). The library came from the immunoSEQ multiplex PCR assay. For the multiplex PCR, a mixture combining 60 forward primers for TCR Vbeta segments and 13 reverse primers for TCR Jbeta segments was used. The source is immuneACCESS, and TCRdb retained only in-frame sequences with V and J called. Part of the clones is not carried over; for the studies checked, unresolved V genes explain less than half of this, and the remainder is unexplained. Here the sample has 150,000 to 200,000 clones; 78% occur a single time. The ten largest clones represent 4.5% to 7.5% of the sample. Material: PBMCs. These receptors were taken from a woman between 25 and 40 years old in good health and CMV-seropositive.

This sequence joins TRBV5-1 and TRBJ2-7; no clear D gene. CDR3 length equals 14 residues. V dropped 2 bases and J dropped 3 bases, with 12 bases sitting between them. Germline CDR1 reads SGHRS; CDR2 reads YFSETQ. The CDR3 bases are TGCGCCAGCAGCTTTGCGCGACTCGGCTACGAGCAGTACTTC. Its translation: CASSFARLGYEQYF.

V usage is TRBV6-6 and J usage is TRBJ1-5, with D perhaps matching TRBD1 (5 bases). The CDR3 runs to 13 residues. The V gene's germline CDR1 is MNHNY and CDR2 SVGAGI (reference sequence). The V and J ends lost 6 bases and 5 bases respectively, with 11 bases between them. The CDR3 DNA reads as TGTGCCAGCAGGCCGTTAGGGGATCAGCCCCAGCATTTT. As protein: CASRPLGDQPQHF.

This clone has just one count. The J gene is TRBJ1-2, the V gene TRBV11-2; 7 positions match TRBD1. V was pared by 4 bases and J by 4 bases, with 9 bases of the junction left unmatched. Looked up from germline, CDR1 is SGHAT and CDR2 is FQNNGV. The CDR3 runs to 15 residues. In DNA, the CDR3 is TGTGCCAGCAGCTCCTTAACAGGGGAGATCTATGGCTACACCTTC. This gives the protein CASSSLTGEIYGYTF.

The rearrangement links TRBV5-1 to TRBJ2-3; D perhaps matches TRBD1 (5 bases). Trimming took 0 bases from V and 9 from J, leaving 8 bases between them. Germline lookup yields CDR1 SGHRS and CDR2 YFSETQ. This CDR3 is built from 12 residues. The CDR3 nucleotides are TGCGCCAGCAGCTTGGGCAGGGCCACGCAGTATTTT. Translation: CASSLGRATQYF. The full variable domain, in which reference TRBV5-1 and TRBJ2-3 provide the parts outside the CDR3, is KAGVTQTPRYLIKTRGQQVTLSCSPISGHRSVSWYQQTPGQGLQFLFEYFSETQRNKGNFPGRFSGRQFSNSRSEMNVSTLELGDSALYLCASSLGRATQYFGPGTRLTVL.

V usage is TRBV18 and J usage is TRBJ1-2; D remains ambiguous. Germline V lookup: CDR1 KGHSH, CDR2 LQKENI. The CDR3 sequence is 13 residues long. Trimming removed 2 bases at V and 8 bases at J, with 12 bases between. Here the CDR3 DNA reads TGTGCCAGCTCACCAAGTGGCGAGGAAGGCTACACCTTC. Translated: CASSPSGEEGYTF.

This chain connects TRBV6-5 to TRBJ2-5, with D tentatively TRBD2 (5 bases). The end of the DNA aligns better with TRBJ2-7, so the J call may be wrong. Germline V CDR1 and CDR2: MNHEY, SVGAGI. The CDR3 runs 15 residues. CDR3 coding DNA: TGTGCCAGCAGTTCTGGACTCATGTTACCCTACGAGCAGTACTTC. This encodes CASSSGLMLPYEQYF.

This clone was counted only a few times. The genes are TRBV7-6 and TRBJ2-7, with D maybe TRBD1 (6 bases). V was pared by 2 bases and J by 5 bases, with 13 bases between. The germline V gene has CDR1 SGHVS and CDR2 FNYEAQ. The CDR3 is 14 residues long. Here the CDR3 reads CASSLSQGSHEQYF. The CDR3 nucleotides read TGTGCCAGCAGCTTATCTCAGGGGTCTCACGAGCAGTACTTC.

This chain connects TRBV7-2 to TRBJ2-2; D is undetermined. Trimming stripped 4 bases from V and 6 bases from J, with 12 bases between. CDR1 is SGHTA, CDR2 FQGNSA, per germline. The CDR3 is made up of 14 amino acids. The CDR3 reads CASSYLQESGELFF. DNA for the CDR3: TGTGCCAGCAGCTACCTCCAGGAATCCGGGGAGCTGTTTTTT.

The gene calls are TRBV5-1 and TRBJ1-4; 7 bases agree with TRBD1. Trimming cost V 5 bases and J 5 bases; bases outside gene matches: 12. The V gene's germline CDR1 is SGHRS and CDR2 YFSETQ. CDR3 length: 16 amino acids. The CDR3 is CASRAFPRGENEKLFF. In DNA form, the CDR3 reads TGCGCCAGCAGGGCCTTCCCCAGGGGGGAGAATGAAAAACTGTTTTTT.

The CDR3 is CASGAGGNQPQHF. CDR3 nucleotide sequence: TGTGCCAGCGGGGCTGGGGGCAATCAGCCCCAGCATTTT. The V and J genes are TRBV2 and TRBJ1-5, with D possibly TRBD1 on 5 matching bases. V was pared by 8 bases and J by 2 bases, with 10 bases between. Germline V gene sequence: CDR1 SNHLY, CDR2 FYNNEI. The length of the CDR3 is 13 residues.

V usage is TRBV7-9 and J usage is TRBJ2-1, with unresolved D. The length of the CDR3 is 12 residues. With 0 bases removed from V and 9 bases from J, the gap between germline ends came to 6 bases. Germline V gives CDR1 SEHNR, CDR2 FQNEAQ (reference sequence). The CDR3 sequence: CASSLAESEQFF. The DNA for the CDR3 is TGTGCCAGCAGCTTAGCAGAGAGTGAGCAGTTCTTC.

The J gene is TRBJ2-7, the V gene TRBV6-6; no clear D gene. V lost 5 bases, J lost 6 bases, and 11 bases lay in between. This CDR3 contains 12 residues. Germline CDR1 MNHNY, CDR2 SVGAGI (reference sequence). The CDR3 coding sequence is TGTGCCAGCAGTCCCACAGCCACCGAGCAGTACTTC. This encodes CASSPTATEQYF.

The chain uses TRBV10-3 and TRBJ2-1; 8 bases agree with TRBD1. Germline values: CDR1 ENHRY, CDR2 SYGVKD. V gave up 6 bases and J gave up 6 bases; unmatched junction bases: 1. CDR3 length: 12 residues. The CDR3 DNA reads as TGTGCCATCAGAGACAGGGGCAATGAGCAGTTCTTC. The encoded protein is CAIRDRGNEQFF.

The rearrangement uses TRBV7-9 and TRBJ2-2, with TRBD1 identical over 8 bases. The J segment lost 6 bases and the V segment lost 5 bases, leaving 11 bases of the junction unmatched. The CDR3 sequence is 16 residues long. Germline V gene data show CDR1 as SEHNR and CDR2 as FQNEAQ (reference sequence). The CDR3, as DNA: TGTGCCAGCAGCCCTGTGGACAGGGTACCGTCCGGGGAGCTGTTTTTT. Translation: CASSPVDRVPSGELFF.